The 20 T cell receptor beta chains below were found in one sample sequenced in a study of T cell responses to AZD1222 COVID-19 vaccine. Profiled with immunoSEQ multiplex PCR; TCRdb holds only in-frame clones, not every one. The repertoire holds tens of thousands of clones, with 89% as singletons. This specimen consisted of peripheral blood, obtained on day 0 of AZD1222 vaccination. The source is an adult in good health.

A remark on this clone: The sample has other DNA sequences that encode this CDR3 too. The gene calls are TRBV5-1 and TRBJ2-5, with no clear D. The CDR3 has 13 residues. Germline V CDR1 and CDR2: SGHRS, YFSETQ. The V and J ends lost 2 bases and 1 base respectively, with 6 bases between them. This chain's CDR3 is CASSFNSQETQYF. The CDR3 DNA follows: TGCGCCAGCAGCTTTAACAGCCAAGAGACCCAGTACTTC.

This sequence joins TRBV7-6 and TRBJ2-1; TRBD2 matches 10 bases. V lost 1 base to trimming and J lost 4 bases; unmatched junction nucleotides: 10. The CDR3 extends over 18 amino acids. CDR1 and CDR2 from the germline V gene are SGHVS and FNYEAQ. The CDR3 sequence is CASSLVPRASGSYNEQFF. The CDR3, as DNA: TGTGCCAGCAGCTTAGTCCCGCGGGCTAGCGGGAGTTACAATGAGCAGTTCTTC.

The chain employs TRBV3-1 (or the pseudogene TRBV3-2) and TRBJ2-7, with TRBD2 matching 13 bases. This CDR3 is built from 16 residues. Germline lookup yields CDR1 LGHDT and CDR2 YNNKEL (reference sequence). Unmatched junction bases numbered 7, after V lost 2 bases and J lost 6 bases. CDR3 protein: CASSQPLTSGRAEQYF. DNA of the CDR3: TGTGCCAGCAGCCAACCTCTCACTAGCGGGAGGGCCGAGCAGTACTTC.

V and J are TRBV6-5 and TRBJ2-2; D gene unclear. Trimming stripped 5 bases from V and 6 bases from J, with 16 bases between. The CDR3 has 15 residues. From germline, CDR1 is MNHEY and CDR2 SVGAGI. The CDR3 loop is CASSPGSPWPGELFF. For the CDR3, the DNA is TGTGCCAGCAGTCCCGGGTCTCCTTGGCCCGGGGAGCTGTTTTTT.

The chain links TRBV6-6 to TRBJ1-1; D is unresolved. The CDR3 runs 14 residues. Looked up from germline, CDR1 is MNHNY and CDR2 is SVGAGI (reference sequence). Deletions cut 6 bases from V and 3 bases from J, with 14 bases between. The DNA of the CDR3 is TGTGCCAGCAGCCGGATCCGGATGGACACTGAAGCTTTCTTT. Amino acid sequence: CASSRIRMDTEAFF.

This clone has a single count. The J gene is TRBJ1-2, the V gene TRBV7-9, with D tentatively TRBD1 (5 bases). The germline V gene encodes CDR1 SEHNR and CDR2 FQNEAQ (reference sequence). V dropped 5 bases and J dropped 4 bases, with 14 bases sitting between them. CDR3 length equals 14 residues. CDR3 DNA: TGTGCCAGCAGCCCGGGGCCTGCAGCCTATGGCTACACCTTC. It specifies CASSPGPAAYGYTF.

The chain joins TRBV6-5 to TRBJ1-5; a possible D gene is TRBD1 (5 bases). Germline V lookup: CDR1 MNHEY, CDR2 SVGAGI. The CDR3 spans 15 residues. Trimming shortened V by 0 bases and J by 7 bases, and 13 bases separated the two germline ends. The CDR3 reads CASSYSYSRVQPQHF. CDR3 DNA sequence: TGTGCCAGCAGTTACTCATATTCCAGGGTACAGCCCCAGCATTTT.

The chain combines TRBV18 with TRBJ1-1; perhaps TRBD1 as D (6 bases). Germline CDR1 and CDR2: KGHSH and LQKENI. This CDR3 comprises 15 residues. V was trimmed by 5 bases and J by 0 bases, leaving 13 bases between them. The CDR3 loop is CASSARGQMNTEAFF. The CDR3 nucleotides read TGTGCCAGCTCAGCTCGAGGACAGATGAACACTGAAGCTTTCTTT.

The V and J genes are TRBV5-1 and TRBJ2-5; the D is unclear. The V gene's germline CDR1 is SGHRS and CDR2 YFSETQ. This CDR3 spans 14 amino acids. The V and J ends lost 2 bases and 2 bases respectively, with 10 bases between them. CDR3 in amino acids: CASSLQKLQETQYF. CDR3 bases: TGCGCCAGCAGCTTACAGAAGCTTCAAGAGACCCAGTACTTC.

This chain connects TRBV3-1 (or the pseudogene TRBV3-2) to TRBJ2-5; 7 nucleotides agree with TRBD2. V shed 5 bases, J shed 3 bases, and the junction held 6 bases outside the gene matches. Germline loops: CDR1 LGHDT, CDR2 YNNKEL (reference sequence). CDR3 length: 14 amino acids. This CDR3 is CASSFLAAKETQYF. The CDR3 bases are TGTGCCAGCAGCTTCCTAGCGGCTAAAGAGACCCAGTACTTC.

This chain connects TRBV11-2 to TRBJ2-3; D ambiguous. The V end lost 0 bases, the J end lost 3 bases, and 1 base lay between the germline ends. Germline CDR1 SGHAT, CDR2 FQNNGV. This CDR3 comprises 12 residues. CDR3 nucleotide sequence: TGTGCCAGCAGCTTAGAGACAGATACGCAGTATTTT. This gives the protein CASSLETDTQYF.

The J gene is TRBJ2-7, the V gene TRBV10-3, with 8 nucleotides matching TRBD2. Germline CDR1 is ENHRY and CDR2 is SYGVKD. With V trimmed by 4 bases and J by 3 bases, 8 bases remained unmatched. CDR3 length: 15 amino acids. Here the CDR3 reads CAISAGAGGHYEQYF. CDR3 nucleotides: TGTGCCATCAGTGCGGGGGCGGGAGGACACTACGAGCAGTACTTC.

J is TRBJ2-7 and V is TRBV3-1 (or the pseudogene TRBV3-2); 10 positions match TRBD2. The CDR3 extends over 14 amino acids. Germline lookup yields CDR1 LGHDT and CDR2 YNNKEL (reference sequence). The ends lost 5 bases at V and 3 bases at J; junction bases unmatched: 4. CDR3 bases: TGTGCCAGCAGCGAGCGACTAGCGGGCTACGAGCAGTACTTC. This codes for CASSERLAGYEQYF.

The genes are TRBV6-5 and TRBJ2-1, with 8 bases identical to TRBD2. The V gene's germline CDR1 is MNHEY and CDR2 SVGAGI. Trimming took 4 bases from V and 8 from J; bases not matched to a gene: 4. The CDR3 runs 13 residues. The CDR3 loop reads CASSFGGADEQFF. CDR3 bases: TGTGCCAGCAGTTTCGGGGGGGCTGATGAGCAGTTCTTC.

The V and J genes are TRBV5-1 and TRBJ2-7, with D tentatively TRBD2 (5 bases). In germline, CDR1 is SGHRS, CDR2 YFSETQ. The length of the CDR3 is 13 residues. Trimming pared 0 bases from V and 6 bases from J, leaving 10 bases between. The CDR3 nucleotides are TGCGCCAGCAGCTTGGCGTGGGGAGTCGAGCAGTACTTC. Protein product: CASSLAWGVEQYF.

The genes are TRBV13 and TRBJ1-3; 7 bases align to TRBD1. This CDR3 spans 15 amino acids. V lost 0 bases to trimming and J lost 2 bases; unmatched junction nucleotides: 1. Germline V gives CDR1 PRHDT, CDR2 FYEKMQ (reference sequence). CDR3 protein: CASSLGTGTGNTIYF. The CDR3 coding sequence is TGTGCCAGCAGCTTAGGGACAGGGACTGGAAACACCATATATTTT.

The chain couples TRBV7-3 to TRBJ2-1; 7 bases line up with TRBD2. V lost 1 base to trimming and J lost 6 bases; unmatched junction nucleotides: 6. Germline CDR1 is SGHTA and CDR2 is FQGTGA. The CDR3 contains 15 residues. The CDR3 sequence: CASSLNLAVCNEQFF. The CDR3 DNA follows: TGTGCCAGCAGCTTAAATCTAGCGGTTTGCAATGAGCAGTTCTTC.

The CDR3 protein is CASSVQGNGNEQYF. Written as DNA, the CDR3 is TGTGCCAGCAGTGTTCAGGGGAATGGCAACGAGCAGTACTTC. The chain couples TRBV2 to TRBJ2-7, with a possible D match to TRBD1 (6 bases). Germline V gene sequence: CDR1 SNHLY, CDR2 FYNNEI. The CDR3 loop spans 14 amino acids. The germline V and J ends were trimmed by 4 bases and 5 bases, with 15 bases remaining between them.

The V call is TRBV6-2 or TRBV6-3, the J call TRBJ1-2; a possible D gene is TRBD1 (5 bases). Trimming took 0 bases from V and 7 from J, leaving 21 bases between them. The CDR3 has 17 amino acids. From germline, CDR1 is MNHEY and CDR2 SVGEGT. The CDR3 loop is CASSYSTSGTKARGYTF. CDR3 nucleotides: TGTGCCAGCAGTTACTCGACTTCCGGGACCAAGGCCCGTGGCTACACCTTC.

This chain links TRBV9 with TRBJ1-4, with TRBD1 matching 10 bases. The CDR3 consists of 14 residues. V shed 4 bases and J 7 bases; nucleotides not matched to a gene: 4. CDR1 and CDR2 from the germline V gene are SGDLS and YYNGEE. The CDR3 sequence is CASSRDRGLEKLFF. The DNA for the CDR3 is TGTGCCAGCAGCCGCGACAGGGGGCTTGAAAAACTGTTTTTT.